This T cell receptor beta chain is from a study of OX40 agonist ivuxolimab in advanced cancers. Peripheral blood came from all dose cohorts at three timepoints. The CDR3 covers 14 residues. The germline gives CDR1 SGHAT, CDR2 FQNNGV. Trimming pared 1 base from V and 0 bases from J, leaving 3 bases between. Overall study results and limits: Clonal expansion in partial responders at 0.1-3.0 mg/kg ranked among the lowest.

On this clone itself: Its antigen is currently unknown.

The method was immunoSEQ multiplex PCR; TCRdb's version includes in-frame clones alone and lacks a portion of them. The sample includes around 57,000 clones, roughly 84% of them seen just once. Material: CD4+ or CD8+ T cells sorted from blood, obtained in a trial of the OX40 agonist ivuxolimab. The sequence was obtained from an adult with an advanced solid tumor such as melanoma, head and neck, liver or kidney cancer. V gene TRBV11-2 combines with J gene TRBJ2-2; no definite D call. The CDR3 loop reads CASSLGPNTGELFF. CDR3 DNA sequence: TGTGCCAGCAGCTTAGGGCCGAACACCGGGGAGCTGTTTTTT.